This T cell receptor (beta chain) was captured by sequencing in a study of regulatory T cells in long-lasting Graves disease. Study-level points and caveats: Accuracy might have suffered from few samples. Persistent disease favored TRBV28, TRBJ1-2 and TRBJ2-5.

The germline V gene encodes CDR1 DFQATT and CDR2 SNEGSKA (reference sequence). CDR3 length equals 14 residues. V shed 3 bases, J shed 2 bases, and the junction held 4 bases outside the gene matches. Arm-PCR of CDR3 regions and iRepertoire HTBI primers were the basis on which TCR beta libraries were built. TCRdb re-called the multiplex PCR reads through MiXCR, storing one row per CDR3 protein. The sample has roughly 420,000 distinct CDR3 sequences, 15% to 19% seen once; the top ten hold roughly 20%. In this sample, this clonotype turned up many times. What it binds is not known. The time point here: newly diagnosed GD, antithyroid drugs for less than 3 months. Researchers made the TCR library from RNA that was extracted from PBMCs.

The clonotype was recovered from a female donor with Graves disease. Sequencing used peripheral blood mononuclear cells (PBMCs), obtained at new diagnosis, from a patient treated with antithyroid drugs. V usage is TRBV20-1 and J usage is TRBJ2-3; 8 nucleotides align to TRBD2. In nucleotides, the CDR3 is TGCAGTGCTAGTCGGGGGGGCATCACAGATACGCAGTATTTT. This sequence encodes CSASRGGITDTQYF.